These 25 T cell receptor beta chains were sequenced from one sample in a study of identical twins. TCRdb passed the 5' RACE reads through MiXCR, listing each CDR3 protein once. The sample consists of some 1,700,000 distinct CDR3 sequences, around a third of them appearing once. Specimen: cord blood. These receptor sequences come from a newborn girl in good health.

J is TRBJ1-2 and V is TRBV27; perhaps TRBD1 as D (6 bases). Trimming cost V 4 bases and J 5 bases, with 14 bases left between them. The CDR3 sequence is 14 residues long. Germline lookup yields CDR1 MNHEY and CDR2 SMNVEV (reference sequence). CDR3 in amino acids: CASSWGGGAYGYTF. The CDR3 DNA sequence: TGTGCCAGCAGTTGGGGCGGGGGGGCTTATGGCTACACCTTC.

This clonotype was observed once. The gene calls are TRBV2 and TRBJ1-2; D is possibly TRBD1 (6 bases). Trimming pared 8 bases from V and 4 bases from J, leaving 23 bases between. The CDR3 extends over 16 amino acids. CDR1 is SNHLY, CDR2 FYNNEI, per germline. As DNA, the CDR3 is TGTGCCAGCTTCCGGCGGGGGACACCCCGGGGCTATGGCTACACCTTC. This sequence encodes CASFRRGTPRGYGYTF.

The table lists this clonotype with a few counts. A much larger clone is a single base away; this may be a read error. The chain combines TRBV29-1 with TRBJ2-5, with TRBD2 identical over 7 bases. The CDR3 consists of 13 residues. Germline trimming cut 4 bases from V and 13 bases from J; bases unmatched to any gene: 15. Germline CDR1 and CDR2: SQVTM and ANQGSEA. CDR3 protein: CSVGGLDPYERYF. In nucleotides, the CDR3 is TGCAGCGTTGGAGGACTAGATCCCTACGAGCGGTACTTC.

This clonotype was found a few times. The chain recombines TRBV20-1 with TRBJ1-2; tentatively, D is TRBD1 (6 bases). V lost 0 bases and J 3 bases, leaving 14 bases between the germline ends. Germline-derived CDR1 and CDR2 are DFQATT and SNEGSKA (reference sequence). The CDR3 totals 15 residues. The CDR3 sequence: CSARDQQQGDYGYTF. CDR3 in DNA: TGCAGTGCTAGAGATCAGCAACAGGGAGACTATGGCTACACCTTC.

This rearrangement joins TRBV10-3 to TRBJ1-2, with a weak D call TRBD1 (6 bases). Germline CDR1 reads ENHRY; CDR2 reads SYGVKD. The CDR3 sequence is 12 residues long. V lost 5 bases, J lost 5 bases, and 9 bases lay in between. The CDR3 sequence: CAISYQGYGYTF. CDR3 bases: TGTGCCATCAGTTATCAGGGGTATGGCTACACCTTC.

The chain links TRBV29-1 to TRBJ1-2; D is possibly TRBD1 (6 bases). The CDR3 has 12 residues. The germline CDR1 and CDR2 sequences are SQVTM and ANQGSEA. V was trimmed by 2 bases and J by 7 bases, leaving 11 bases between them. CDR3 sequence reads: CSVEHEGGGYTF. The CDR3 nucleotides read TGCAGCGTTGAACATGAGGGGGGTGGCTACACCTTC.

This chain links TRBV24-1 with TRBJ1-6; no definite D call. CDR3 length: 14 residues. Trimming shortened V by 4 bases and J by 4 bases, and 7 bases separated the two germline ends. From germline, CDR1 is KGHDR and CDR2 SFDVKD. CDR3 loop: CATSDTAYNSPLHF. In nucleotides, the CDR3 is TGTGCCACCAGTGACACAGCGTATAATTCACCCCTCCACTTT.

This clonotype was seen a handful of times. V and J are TRBV5-1 and TRBJ2-3, with D maybe TRBD2 (7 bases). This CDR3 region has 16 residues. The V end was cut by 4 bases, the J end by 2 bases, with 17 bases between. The germline V gene encodes CDR1 SGHRS and CDR2 YFSETQ. CDR3 protein: CASSRGGGPFTDTQYF. For the CDR3, the DNA is TGCGCCAGCAGCCGAGGGGGGGGCCCCTTCACAGATACGCAGTATTTT.

The chain employs TRBV7-9 and TRBJ1-4; 8 bases agree with TRBD1. This CDR3 has 16 amino acids. The ends lost 3 bases at V and 5 bases at J; junction bases unmatched: 8. The germline gives CDR1 SEHNR, CDR2 FQNEAQ (reference sequence). The CDR3 here is CASSFDAGQGNEKLFF. CDR3 coding DNA: TGTGCCAGCAGCTTCGACGCAGGACAGGGAAATGAAAAACTGTTTTTT.

The rearrangement links TRBV5-5 to TRBJ2-2, with a possible D match to TRBD1 (6 bases). With 4 bases removed from V and 5 bases from J, the gap between germline ends came to 15 bases. CDR1 and CDR2 (germline): SGHKS, YYEKEE (reference sequence). The CDR3 is 15 residues long. CDR3 DNA: TGTGCCAGCAGCACGGGTCAGGGGTGGACCGGGGAGCTGTTTTTT. Protein sequence: CASSTGQGWTGELFF.

Worth noting for this clonotype: Being one base from a much bigger clone, this may be a read error. This sequence joins TRBV7-2 and TRBJ1-2, with D maybe TRBD1 (6 bases). V was clipped by 5 bases and J by 3 bases, with 13 bases between them. CDR3 size: 14 residues. Germline CDR1 SGHTA, CDR2 FQGNSA. As DNA, the CDR3 is TGTGCCAGCAGCACCCGACAGGCGGACTATGGCTACACCTTC. This encodes CASSTRQADYGYTF.

This clonotype was found a few times. The chain has TRBV9 and TRBJ1-4; D gene ambiguous. V dropped 0 bases and J dropped 5 bases, with 11 bases sitting between them. This CDR3 spans 15 amino acids. The germline V gene has CDR1 SGDLS and CDR2 YYNGEE. The CDR3 here is CASSVGQAPNEKLFF. CDR3 sequence (DNA): TGTGCCAGCAGCGTAGGCCAGGCTCCAAATGAAAAACTGTTTTTT.

This clonotype was counted between two and nine times. This chain uses TRBV10-3 with TRBJ2-1, with a weak D call TRBD2 (6 bases). Trimming shortened V by 4 bases and J by 5 bases, and 9 bases separated the two germline ends. Per germline, CDR1 ENHRY and CDR2 SYGVKD. The CDR3 covers 13 residues. The CDR3, as DNA: TGTGCCATCAGTGGGACTACGCACAATGAGCAGTTCTTC. Residues: CAISGTTHNEQFF.

CDR3 in amino acids: CASSLALSASYNEQFF. As DNA, the CDR3 is TGTGCCAGCAGCTTAGCGCTAAGCGCCTCCTACAATGAGCAGTTCTTC. J is TRBJ2-1 and V is TRBV7-9; D unclear. This CDR3 spans 16 amino acids. Germline V lookup: CDR1 SEHNR, CDR2 FQNEAQ (reference sequence). With 0 bases removed from V and 0 bases from J, the gap between germline ends came to 9 bases. Full variable domain (outside the CDR3, taken from reference TRBV7-9 and TRBJ2-1): DTGVSQNPRHKITKRGQNVTFRCDPISEHNRLYWYRQTLGQGPEFLTYFQNEAQLEKSRLLSDRFSAERPKGSFSTLEIQRTEQGDSAMYLCASSLALSASYNEQFFGPGTRLTVL.

This clonotype was picked up a small number of times. Here the CDR3 reads CSARDRQGITDTQYF. CDR3 in DNA: TGCAGTGCTAGAGATAGGCAGGGAATCACAGATACGCAGTATTTT. The chain employs TRBV20-1 and TRBJ2-3, with D possibly TRBD1 on 5 matching bases. The CDR3 is 15 residues long. Trimming removed 0 bases at V and 2 bases at J, with 12 bases between. From germline, CDR1 is DFQATT and CDR2 SNEGSKA (reference sequence).

The chain combines TRBV28 with TRBJ1-2; D perhaps matches TRBD1 (5 bases). V was shortened by 5 bases and J by 3 bases, with 13 bases between the two germline ends. Looked up from germline, CDR1 is MDHEN and CDR2 is SYDVKM. There are 14 residues in the CDR3. CDR3 nucleotide sequence: TGTGCCAGCAGTCTGTCGGGGGAGCACTATGGCTACACCTTC. This translates into CASSLSGEHYGYTF.

The V and J genes are TRBV7-2 and TRBJ2-3; 10 bases line up with TRBD2. The CDR3 covers 17 residues. Germline loops: CDR1 SGHTA, CDR2 FQGNSA. V lost 2 bases, J lost 3 bases, and 8 bases stayed unmatched. DNA for the CDR3: TGTGCCAGCAGCTTAATGCCTAGCGGGGGAAGGACAGATACGCAGTATTTT. It is translated as CASSLMPSGGRTDTQYF.

The chain links TRBV11-2 to TRBJ2-1, with D perhaps assigned TRBD1 or TRBD2 (5 bases each). The CDR3 totals 18 residues. Trimming removed 2 bases at V and 0 bases at J, with 17 bases between. CDR1 is SGHAT, CDR2 FQNNGV, per germline. The CDR3 protein is CASSLYGGTLSSYNEQFF. The CDR3 coding sequence is TGTGCCAGCAGCTTATATGGTGGGACGCTCTCCTCCTACAATGAGCAGTTCTTC.

This clonotype was observed a few times. The chain carries TRBV6-6 and TRBJ2-5, with TRBD1 as a possible D gene (6 bases). Trimming shortened V by 1 base and J by 3 bases, and 12 bases separated the two germline ends. CDR3 length: 15 residues. Germline assignment: CDR1 MNHNY and CDR2 SVGAGI (reference sequence). CDR3 in amino acids: CASSYFGQGKETQYF. DNA of the CDR3: TGTGCCAGCAGTTACTTCGGGCAGGGGAAAGAGACCCAGTACTTC.

V and J are TRBV3-1 and TRBJ2-3; TRBD2 aligns across 8 bases. Germline trimming cut 2 bases from V and 9 bases from J; bases unmatched to any gene: 7. The length of the CDR3 is 14 residues. The germline V gene has CDR1 LGHDT and CDR2 YNNKEL (reference sequence). The CDR3 sequence: CASSQRREGPTQYF. The CDR3 DNA reads TGTGCCAGCAGCCAACGACGGGAGGGCCCCACGCAGTATTTT.

The chain is built from TRBV20-1 and TRBJ2-1; D possibly corresponds to TRBD2 (5 bases). V lost 4 bases, J lost 11 bases, and 15 bases lay in between. CDR3 length: 12 amino acids. CDR1 is DFQATT, CDR2 SNEGSKA, per germline (reference sequence). The CDR3 DNA reads as TGCAGTGCTAATCTCGGACGGGGAAAGCAGTTCTTC. It translates to CSANLGRGKQFF.

Many counts were recorded for this clonotype. V usage is TRBV20-1 and J usage is TRBJ2-1; unclear D gene. V lost 2 bases and J 15 bases, leaving 5 bases between the germline ends. The CDR3 spans 8 residues. Germline-derived CDR1 and CDR2 are DFQATT and SNEGSKA (reference sequence). The CDR3 DNA reads TGCAGTGCTAGACTTGGGTTCTTC. Its protein is CSARLGFF.

The chain employs TRBV14 and TRBJ2-1, with TRBD2 matching over 8 bases. The better agreement between TRBJ2-7 and the DNA end casts doubt on the J call. Germline V gene sequence: CDR1 SGHDN, CDR2 FVKESK. This CDR3 spans 15 amino acids. The CDR3 loop reads CASSRASGYSNEQYF. Here the CDR3 DNA reads TGTGCCAGCAGCAGAGCTAGCGGGTATTCCAATGAGCAGTACTTC.

The genes are TRBV2 and TRBJ2-7, with a tentative D call TRBD2 (6 bases). The germline V gene has CDR1 SNHLY and CDR2 FYNNEI. V was cut by 11 bases and J by 2 bases, with 16 bases left in between. The CDR3 has 13 amino acids. CDR3 loop: CAAVQRATYEQYF. In DNA form, the CDR3 reads TGTGCCGCGGTGCAGCGGGCCACCTACGAGCAGTACTTC.

This clonotype was observed a few times. The chain joins TRBV24-1 to TRBJ2-5; TRBD2 matches 14 bases. Trimming at V came to 3 bases and at J to 4 bases, leaving 3 bases not matched to a gene. Germline lookup yields CDR1 KGHDR and CDR2 SFDVKD. The CDR3 extends over 16 amino acids. The CDR3 loop reads CATSDPGTSGRETQYF. CDR3 coding DNA: TGTGCCACCAGTGATCCCGGGACTAGCGGGAGAGAGACCCAGTACTTC.